These T cell receptor beta chains were read from a single sample in a study of shared clonotypes between healthy human individuals. Here immunoSEQ multiplex PCR was the method, and the copy in TCRdb shows in-frame clones only, minus some. This table holds around 980,000 clones, about 80% found once. Sequencing was performed on memory CD4+ T cells from PBMCs. All receptors derive from a man younger than 35 in good health. Some clones in this sample may be carry-over from other donors' samples. Both conserved end residues are part of each CDR3. Each record gives: clone size, J gene, V gene, CDR3 protein. A clone size is listed for some rows: how often the clone was seen (once, few, many), or a class if it is expanded.

abundance: -; j_gene: TRBJ1-1; v_gene: TRBV11-1; CDR3aa: CASSLELGKTTEAFF
abundance: -; j_gene: TRBJ2-5; v_gene: TRBV5-4; CDR3aa: CASSLETSQETQYF
abundance: -; j_gene: TRBJ1-2; v_gene: TRBV4-1; CDR3aa: CASSQEGTLPGYTF
abundance: -; j_gene: TRBJ1-1; v_gene: TRBV7-2; CDR3aa: CASSLSGRLPTAFF
abundance: -; j_gene: TRBJ2-7; v_gene: TRBV5-4; CDR3aa: CASSDPSGSYEQYF
abundance: -; j_gene: TRBJ2-3; v_gene: TRBV7-2; CDR3aa: CASSLQGHHTDTQYF
abundance: -; j_gene: TRBJ2-2; v_gene: TRBV7-2; CDR3aa: CASSLRLAGATGELFF
abundance: -; j_gene: TRBJ1-2; v_gene: TRBV18; CDR3aa: CASSPNYRDGYTF
abundance: -; j_gene: TRBJ2-3; v_gene: TRBV7-2; CDR3aa: CASSRQGGAVSDTQYF
abundance: few; j_gene: TRBJ1-3; v_gene: TRBV5-1; CDR3aa: CASSLAGYGNTIYF
abundance: -; j_gene: TRBJ1-1; v_gene: TRBV6-6; CDR3aa: CASSYPFRGMNTEAFF
abundance: -; j_gene: TRBJ1-2; v_gene: TRBV5-1; CDR3aa: CASSFLGQTNYGYTF
abundance: -; j_gene: TRBJ2-1; v_gene: TRBV6-7; CDR3aa: CASSGAGTLCGEQFF
abundance: -; j_gene: TRBJ2-1; v_gene: TRBV5-1; CDR3aa: CASSQEPLREHNEQFF
abundance: -; j_gene: TRBJ1-3; v_gene: TRBV5-4; CDR3aa: CASSEYGQGAGNTIYF
abundance: many; j_gene: TRBJ2-7; v_gene: TRBV25-1; CDR3aa: CASGTGTYEQYF
abundance: -; j_gene: TRBJ2-3; v_gene: TRBV10-3; CDR3aa: CAISEYGTSVHTQYF
abundance: -; j_gene: -; v_gene: TRBV30; CDR3aa: CAWSVLKGYEQYF
abundance: -; j_gene: TRBJ1-4; v_gene: TRBV28; CDR3aa: CASSFTGRNEKLFF
abundance: -; j_gene: TRBJ2-7; v_gene: TRBV7-2; CDR3aa: CASSLAFLSYEQYF
abundance: -; j_gene: TRBJ1-1; v_gene: TRBV11-2; CDR3aa: CASSLDRKTELPTEAFF
abundance: few; j_gene: TRBJ2-6; v_gene: TRBV6-5; CDR3aa: CASSSTSSGANVLTF
abundance: -; j_gene: TRBJ2-7; v_gene: TRBV28; CDR3aa: CASSIDSTSYEQYF
abundance: -; j_gene: TRBJ1-2; v_gene: TRBV13; CDR3aa: CASSIGPTGNYGYTF
abundance: -; j_gene: TRBJ2-5; v_gene: TRBV9; CDR3aa: CASSEGGSGRALETQYF
abundance: -; j_gene: TRBJ2-3; v_gene: TRBV7-6; CDR3aa: CASSSTGGGRDTQYF
abundance: -; j_gene: TRBJ1-2; v_gene: TRBV29-1; CDR3aa: CSAGQGLDYGYTF
abundance: -; j_gene: TRBJ2-1; v_gene: TRBV5-1; CDR3aa: CASSLEGQGAYNEQFF
abundance: -; j_gene: TRBJ2-1; v_gene: TRBV10-3; CDR3aa: CAISELAREYNEQFF
abundance: -; j_gene: TRBJ2-7; v_gene: TRBV7-9; CDR3aa: CASSWGLAGDLSYEQYF
abundance: -; j_gene: TRBJ2-1; v_gene: TRBV23-1; CDR3aa: CASSQSRRGCRNFFFPGNEQFF
abundance: -; j_gene: TRBJ1-2; v_gene: TRBV7-2; CDR3aa: CASSPRLGDTSRGYGYTF
abundance: -; j_gene: TRBJ1-2; v_gene: TRBV19; CDR3aa: CASGRRGGCTF
abundance: -; j_gene: TRBJ1-2; v_gene: TRBV4-3; CDR3aa: CASSQAWTSTQGYTF
abundance: few; j_gene: TRBJ2-7; v_gene: TRBV6-6; CDR3aa: CASRDRMSSYEQYF